These 23 T cell receptor beta chains share one sample of origin, sequenced in a study of OX40 agonist ivuxolimab in advanced cancers. Libraries were made using the immunoSEQ multiplex PCR assay. TCRdb re-hosts the immuneACCESS table, in-frame sequences only. Its copies lack some clones; in the studies checked, an unresolved V gene accounts for under half of them, and the cause for the rest is not known. The sample table holds 75,000 to 90,000 clones, of which roughly 92% were seen once. 1% to 1.3% of the sample comes from the top ten. This specimen consisted of CD4+ or CD8+ T cells sorted from blood, obtained in a trial of the OX40 agonist ivuxolimab. The receptors were sampled from an adult with an advanced solid tumor such as melanoma, head and neck, liver or kidney cancer.

The chain couples TRBV6-5 to TRBJ2-2; the D gene is possibly TRBD2 (5 bases). The CDR3 runs 15 residues. The germline V gene has CDR1 MNHEY and CDR2 SVGAGI. V gave up 6 bases and J gave up 4 bases, with 15 bases separating them. CDR3 sequence: CASSRAPAGTGELFF. CDR3 sequence (DNA): TGTGCCAGCAGCCGAGCCCCGGCGGGCACCGGGGAGCTGTTTTTT.

This clone was counted a single time. J is TRBJ1-5 and V is TRBV28, with 7 bases aligning to TRBD1. Trimming at V came to 5 bases and at J to 5 bases, leaving 6 bases not matched to a gene. This CDR3 is 14 amino acids long. Germline V gene sequence: CDR1 MDHEN, CDR2 SYDVKM. The CDR3 region has the DNA TGTGCCAGCAGTCTCGACAGGGTTGATCAGCCCCAGCATTTT. Its protein product is CASSLDRVDQPQHF.

The chain links TRBV6-5 to TRBJ1-1; 8 positions match TRBD1. CDR1 is MNHEY and CDR2 is SVGAGI in the germline V gene. V lost 5 bases to trimming and J lost 3 bases; unmatched junction nucleotides: 8. CDR3 length: 15 amino acids. CDR3 protein: CASSTWTGRDTEAFF. The DNA for the CDR3 is TGTGCCAGCAGTACCTGGACAGGGAGGGACACTGAAGCTTTCTTT.

This clone was seen more than once but under ten times. This chain uses TRBV30 with TRBJ1-5; 7 bases match TRBD1. The CDR3 runs to 14 residues. The trim removed 3 bases at V and 3 bases at J, leaving 5 bases unmatched. Germline V gives CDR1 GTSNPN, CDR2 SVGIG (reference sequence). CDR3: CAWRKGQPNQPQHF. The CDR3 DNA follows: TGTGCCTGGAGAAAGGGACAGCCCAATCAGCCCCAGCATTTT.

V is TRBV19 and J is TRBJ2-1, with 12 bases matching TRBD2. CDR3 length: 16 amino acids. Trimming at V came to 2 bases and at J to 8 bases, leaving 7 bases not matched to a gene. Germline V gives CDR1 LNHDA, CDR2 SQIVND (reference sequence). CDR3 DNA: TGTGCCAGTAGTATAAAGGCTAGCGGGAGGGTATATGAGCAGTTCTTC. Its translation: CASSIKASGRVYEQFF.

The chain joins TRBV19 to TRBJ1-2, with unresolved D. CDR3 length equals 12 residues. The germline V and J ends were trimmed by 6 bases and 6 bases, with 11 bases remaining between them. Germline CDR1 LNHDA, CDR2 SQIVND (reference sequence). The CDR3 nucleotides read TGTGCCAGTAGAGGTACGGAGGATGGCTACACCTTC. Its translation is CASRGTEDGYTF.

The J gene is TRBJ1-1, the V gene TRBV2, with a tentative D call TRBD1 (6 bases). Trimming cost V 4 bases and J 4 bases, with 13 bases left between them. CDR3 length: 14 residues. Germline CDR1 SNHLY, CDR2 FYNNEI. The CDR3 is CASSGTGRSTEAFF. In DNA form, the CDR3 reads TGTGCCAGCAGTGGAACAGGGAGGAGCACTGAAGCTTTCTTT.

This chain links TRBV7-9 with TRBJ1-3; D may be TRBD1 (6 bases). Deletions cut 6 bases from V and 4 bases from J, with 19 bases between. The CDR3 has 16 amino acids. CDR1 and CDR2 (germline): SEHNR, FQNEAQ (reference sequence). In nucleotides, the CDR3 is TGTGCCAGCAGTTCCCGTGAATTGGGGGCAGGAAACACCATATATTTT. Its translation: CASSSRELGAGNTIYF.

V gene TRBV30 combines with J gene TRBJ1-1; no definite D call. There are 14 residues in the CDR3. The germline V gene has CDR1 GTSNPN and CDR2 SVGIG (reference sequence). V lost 4 bases, J lost 4 bases, and 16 bases lay in between. The DNA for the CDR3 is TGTGCCTGGACCAAGGGCTTGGTTGGCACTGAAGCTTTCTTT. Residues: CAWTKGLVGTEAFF.

A remark on this clone: This sample also contains other DNA sequences that code for the same CDR3. V usage is TRBV19 and J usage is TRBJ2-2; D is unclear. Germline lookup yields CDR1 LNHDA and CDR2 SQIVND (reference sequence). The CDR3 spans 15 residues. The V and J ends lost 0 bases and 6 bases respectively, with 11 bases between them. The CDR3 DNA is TGTGCCAGTAGTATAGATTCGACTCCTCCCGGGGAGCTGTTTTTT. Translating gives CASSIDSTPPGELFF. Supplemented by reference TRBV19 and TRBJ2-2, the full variable domain reads DGGITQSPKYLFRKEGQNVTLSCEQNLNHDAMYWYRQDPGQGLRLIYYSQIVNDFQKGDIAEGYSVSREKKESFPLTVTSAQKNPTAFYLCASSIDSTPPGELFFGEGSRLTVL.

Concerning this clone itself: Other DNA variants within this sample encode the same CDR3. The V and J genes are TRBV15 and TRBJ2-7; 12 bases agree with TRBD2. With 3 bases clipped from V and 2 bases from J, the junction kept 14 bases outside the gene matches. This CDR3 region has 19 residues. CDR1 and CDR2 (germline): LNHNV, YYDKDF (reference sequence). CDR3 protein: CATSRGGADLAGGPYEQYF. CDR3 bases: TGTGCCACCAGCAGGGGTGGGGCGGACCTAGCGGGGGGGCCCTACGAGCAGTACTTC.

In its sample, this clone was seen once. The sample holds other DNA sequences that translate to the same CDR3. The chain employs TRBV6-5 and TRBJ2-5; 8 bases fit TRBD2. The V and J ends lost 2 bases and 2 bases, in that order; junction bases with no gene match: 1. Germline V gene lookup returns CDR1 MNHEY and CDR2 SVGAGI. This CDR3 spans 14 amino acids. CDR3: CASSYGLAQETQYF. DNA for the CDR3: TGTGCCAGCAGTTACGGACTAGCTCAAGAGACCCAGTACTTC.

V gene TRBV11-2 combines with J gene TRBJ2-7, with 9 bases fitting TRBD2. Trimming at V came to 7 bases and at J to 2 bases, leaving 9 bases not matched to a gene. The germline CDR1 and CDR2 sequences are SGHAT and FQNNGV. This CDR3 is 15 amino acids long. The CDR3 spells CASTSRLAGTYEQYF. In DNA form, the CDR3 reads TGTGCCAGCACCTCCCGGCTAGCGGGGACCTACGAGCAGTACTTC. The complete variable domain, with remaining parts taken from reference TRBV11-2 and TRBJ2-7, reads EAGVAQSPRYKIIEKRQSVAFWCNPISGHATLYWYQQILGQGPKLLIQFQNNGVVDDSQLPKDRFSAERLKGVDSTLKIQPAKLEDSAVYLCASTSRLAGTYEQYFGPGTRLTVT.

This clone was counted a few times. This sample includes further DNA sequences coding for the same CDR3. V and J are TRBV10-2 and TRBJ1-1; D remains unclear. This CDR3 contains 13 residues. Germline V gene data show CDR1 as WSHSY and CDR2 as SAAADI. V was trimmed by 6 bases and J by 1 base, leaving 9 bases between them. Here the CDR3 reads CASSRSSNTEAFF. The CDR3 DNA is TGCGCCAGCAGCAGAAGCTCGAACACTGAAGCTTTCTTT.

The chain uses TRBV5-4 and TRBJ2-3; no clear D gene. The ends were cut back, 4 bases at V and 0 bases at J, with 15 bases in the middle. This CDR3 spans 16 amino acids. The germline gives CDR1 SGHNT, CDR2 YYREEE (reference sequence). CDR3 bases: TGTGCCAGCAGCCAGACTTTTACCCTTAGCACAGATACGCAGTATTTT. This translates into CASSQTFTLSTDTQYF.

The chain employs TRBV10-3 and TRBJ2-5; D is undetermined. The ends were cut back, 6 bases at V and 5 bases at J, with 10 bases in the middle. Germline V gene data show CDR1 as ENHRY and CDR2 as SYGVKD. The CDR3 consists of 12 residues. Here the CDR3 reads CAIRDEVETQYF. CDR3 sequence (DNA): TGTGCCATCAGGGACGAGGTTGAGACCCAGTACTTC.

V is TRBV5-4 and J is TRBJ1-1; TRBD1 might be the D (5 bases). This CDR3 has 16 amino acids. Germline loops: CDR1 SGHNT, CDR2 YYREEE (reference sequence). V was trimmed by 0 bases and J by 0 bases, leaving 12 bases between them. CDR3 region: CASSLADSKMNTEAFF. The CDR3 DNA reads TGTGCCAGCAGCTTGGCTGACAGCAAGATGAACACTGAAGCTTTCTTT.

The chain combines TRBV5-4 with TRBJ2-1; D gene unclear. V lost 0 bases and J lost 3, with 10 bases in between. The CDR3 runs 15 residues. Germline V gene sequence: CDR1 SGHNT, CDR2 YYREEE (reference sequence). The CDR3 sequence: CASSLGGNNYNEQFF. The CDR3 bases are TGTGCCAGCAGCTTGGGCGGAAATAACTACAATGAGCAGTTCTTC.

The chain employs TRBV6-5 and TRBJ2-1, with 7 bases that match TRBD2. The junction had 9 bases not matched to a gene; V was cut back by 0 bases and J by 10 bases. CDR3 length: 15 amino acids. Germline CDR1 MNHEY, CDR2 SVGAGI. This chain's CDR3 is CASSYSIYWGGEQFF. CDR3 in DNA: TGTGCCAGCAGTTACTCGATATATTGGGGGGGGGAGCAGTTCTTC.

The chain employs TRBV15 and TRBJ2-3, with D unresolved. There are 12 residues in the CDR3. Trimming removed 5 bases at V and 1 base at J, with 4 bases between. Germline loops: CDR1 LNHNV, CDR2 YYDKDF (reference sequence). Written as DNA, the CDR3 is TGTGCCACCAGCCCCGGCACAGATACGCAGTATTTT. It yields the protein CATSPGTDTQYF.

The sample holds one count of this clone. The chain has TRBV12-2 and TRBJ2-1; the DNA was not compared with TRBD2, the D call given in the table. TRBV12-2 is a recognized pseudogene. CDR3 size: 18 residues. CDR3 in amino acids: CASRLELVLAGDNGEQFF. The DNA of the CDR3 is TGTGCAAGTCGCTTAGAGTTGGTACTAGCGGGAGATAATGGTGAGCAGTTCTTC.

V is TRBV6-1 and J is TRBJ2-6; a possible D gene is TRBD1 (5 bases). Germline CDR1 reads MNHNS; CDR2 reads SASEGT. The V gene lost 2 bases and the J gene lost 2 bases, with 10 bases spanning the gap. This CDR3 is 16 amino acids long. The CDR3 DNA is TGTGCCAGCAGTGAATCAGGGTCAGCTGGGGCCAACGTCCTGACTTTC. Translated: CASSESGSAGANVLTF.

The chain has TRBV5-1 and TRBJ1-1; perhaps TRBD1 as D (5 bases). Trimming left V 3 bases short and J 6 bases short, with 15 bases between. This CDR3 comprises 14 residues. The germline gives CDR1 SGHRS, CDR2 YFSETQ. In DNA, the CDR3 is TGCGCCAGCAGCTCTACAGACAGCCGCGCTGAAGCTTTCTTT. Translation: CASSSTDSRAEAFF.